Listed below are T cell receptor beta chains from one sample, sequenced in a study of T cell responses to AZD1222 COVID-19 vaccine. The protocol was immunoSEQ multiplex PCR, while the TCRdb copy is restricted to in-frame clones and leaves out a portion. The sample includes 130,000 to 150,000 clones, about 93% of them seen just once. Sequences were derived from peripheral blood, sampled on day 0 of AZD1222 vaccination. The receptor set was obtained from an adult in good health. The CDR3 runs from the conserved cysteine through the conserved F or W. The order of the fields is clone size, J gene, V gene, D gene, CDR3 protein, CDR3 DNA. A D gene is named only where the DNA matches it firmly. Only some rows state a clone size, as once, few, many or a class for expanded clones.

clone size: once; J gene: TRBJ1-2; V gene: TRBV7-3; D gene: .; CDR3 protein: CASSLGSPPGQGSYGYTF; CDR3 DNA: TGTGCCAGCAGCTTAGGGTCACCCCCGGGGCAGGGTTCCTATGGCTACACCTTC
clone size: .; J gene: TRBJ1-1; V gene: TRBV6-5; D gene: .; CDR3 protein: CASSYVNTEAFF; CDR3 DNA: TGTGCCAGCAGTTACGTGAACACTGAAGCTTTCTTT
clone size: .; J gene: TRBJ2-1; V gene: TRBV6-5; D gene: .; CDR3 protein: CASTDRAQTHHEQFF; CDR3 DNA: TGTGCCAGCACCGACCGGGCCCAAACCCACCACGAGCAGTTCTTC
clone size: .; J gene: TRBJ1-2; V gene: TRBV24-1; D gene: TRBD1; CDR3 protein: CATSEGQSHGYTF; CDR3 DNA: TGTGCCACCAGCGAGGGACAGTCCCATGGCTACACCTTC
clone size: .; J gene: TRBJ1-4; V gene: TRBV5-1; D gene: .; CDR3 protein: CASSLALGAREKLFF; CDR3 DNA: TGCGCCAGCAGCTTGGCGCTGGGGGCGAGAGAAAAACTGTTTTTT
clone size: .; J gene: TRBJ1-6; V gene: TRBV7-9; D gene: .; CDR3 protein: CASSLGGGLNSPLHF; CDR3 DNA: TGTGCCAGCAGCTTAGGGGGCGGGTTAAATTCACCCCTCCACTTT
clone size: .; J gene: TRBJ1-5; V gene: TRBV6-1; D gene: .; CDR3 protein: CASSEGGAGNQPQHF; CDR3 DNA: TGTGCCAGCAGTGAAGGGGGGGCTGGCAATCAGCCCCAGCATTTT
clone size: .; J gene: TRBJ2-7; V gene: TRBV6-2/TRBV6-3; D gene: .; CDR3 protein: CASSYLTGASYEQYF; CDR3 DNA: TGTGCCAGCAGTTACCTTACGGGGGCCTCCTACGAGCAGTACTTC
clone size: .; J gene: TRBJ1-6; V gene: TRBV7-3; D gene: TRBD1; CDR3 protein: CASSLAGQGGSPLHF; CDR3 DNA: TGTGCCAGCAGTCTCGCGGGACAGGGGGGTTCACCCCTCCACTTT
clone size: .; J gene: TRBJ1-1; V gene: TRBV9; D gene: .; CDR3 protein: CASIKTRGAVSTEAFF; CDR3 DNA: TGTGCCAGCATCAAAACTCGAGGGGCTGTAAGCACTGAAGCTTTCTTT
clone size: .; J gene: TRBJ2-7; V gene: TRBV9; D gene: TRBD2; CDR3 protein: CASSVVPLAGESGEQYF; CDR3 DNA: TGTGCCAGCAGCGTAGTGCCCCTAGCGGGAGAATCGGGCGAGCAGTACTTC
clone size: .; J gene: TRBJ2-5; V gene: TRBV18; D gene: TRBD2; CDR3 protein: CASSLTGLAMETQYF; CDR3 DNA: TGTGCCAGCTCACTCACGGGACTAGCGATGGAGACCCAGTACTTC
clone size: .; J gene: TRBJ1-1; V gene: TRBV7-9; D gene: .; CDR3 protein: CASSPPSTEAFF; CDR3 DNA: TGTGCCAGCAGCCCCCCGAGTACTGAAGCTTTCTTT
clone size: .; J gene: TRBJ1-1; V gene: TRBV24-1; D gene: .; CDR3 protein: CATSVHFKNLNTEAFF; CDR3 DNA: TGTGCCACCAGTGTCCATTTCAAGAACCTGAACACTGAAGCTTTCTTT
clone size: .; J gene: TRBJ2-7; V gene: TRBV15; D gene: TRBD2; CDR3 protein: CATSRHPAELGGSSYEQYF; CDR3 DNA: TGTGCCACCAGCAGACATCCAGCAGAGCTTGGCGGGAGCTCCTACGAGCAGTACTTC
clone size: .; J gene: TRBJ2-7; V gene: TRBV2; D gene: .; CDR3 protein: CASSDHPYEQYF; CDR3 DNA: TGTGCCAGCAGTGACCATCCCTACGAGCAGTACTTC
clone size: .; J gene: TRBJ1-1; V gene: TRBV6-5; D gene: .; CDR3 protein: CASSYKVYTEAFF; CDR3 DNA: TGTGCCAGCAGTTACAAGGTTTACACTGAAGCTTTCTTT
clone size: .; J gene: TRBJ2-7; V gene: TRBV19; D gene: TRBD2; CDR3 protein: CASSGLAGPYEQYF; CDR3 DNA: TGTGCCAGTAGTGGGCTAGCGGGGCCCTACGAGCAGTACTTC
clone size: .; J gene: TRBJ1-5; V gene: TRBV27; D gene: TRBD1; CDR3 protein: CASSPHTRTGTDQPQHF; CDR3 DNA: TGTGCCAGCAGTCCTCACACCCGGACAGGGACTGATCAGCCCCAGCATTTT
clone size: .; J gene: TRBJ2-7; V gene: TRBV10-3; D gene: .; CDR3 protein: CAISEGEIAREQYF; CDR3 DNA: TGTGCCATCAGTGAGGGCGAAATAGCGCGCGAGCAGTACTTC
clone size: many; J gene: TRBJ1-4; V gene: TRBV7-9; D gene: TRBD1; CDR3 protein: CASSLGQGRGVGEKLFF; CDR3 DNA: TGTGCCAGCAGCTTGGGACAGGGGCGCGGAGTAGGAGAAAAACTGTTTTTT
clone size: .; J gene: TRBJ1-2; V gene: TRBV7-9; D gene: TRBD1; CDR3 protein: CASSPDRAGKYYGYTF; CDR3 DNA: TGTGCCAGCAGTCCAGACAGGGCAGGGAAATACTATGGCTACACCTTC
clone size: .; J gene: TRBJ1-1; V gene: TRBV7-9; D gene: .; CDR3 protein: CASSEISGANTEAFF; CDR3 DNA: TGTGCCAGCAGCGAGATATCCGGGGCGAACACTGAAGCTTTCTTT
clone size: .; J gene: TRBJ2-1; V gene: TRBV5-6; D gene: TRBD1; CDR3 protein: CASSLGDRGLGEQFF; CDR3 DNA: TGTGCCAGCAGCTTAGGGGACAGGGGGCTTGGTGAGCAGTTCTTC
clone size: .; J gene: TRBJ2-1; V gene: TRBV11-2; D gene: TRBD2; CDR3 protein: CASSSSGSSYNEQFF; CDR3 DNA: TGTGCCAGCAGCTCCAGCGGGAGTTCGTACAATGAGCAGTTCTTC
clone size: once; J gene: TRBJ2-3; V gene: TRBV7-9; D gene: TRBD2; CDR3 protein: CASSFRAGGSTDTQYF; CDR3 DNA: TGTGCCAGCAGCTTCCGAGCGGGGGGTAGCACAGATACGCAGTATTTT
clone size: .; J gene: TRBJ1-2; V gene: TRBV15; D gene: .; CDR3 protein: CATSREVDRSF; CDR3 DNA: TGTGCCACCAGCAGAGAGGTGGACAGAAGCTTC
clone size: .; J gene: TRBJ2-3; V gene: TRBV5-1; D gene: TRBD2; CDR3 protein: CASRTGLAGGTDTQYF; CDR3 DNA: TGCGCCAGCAGAACCGGACTAGCGGGGGGCACAGATACGCAGTATTTT
clone size: .; J gene: TRBJ2-4; V gene: TRBV28; D gene: TRBD1; CDR3 protein: CASSSTTGLAKNIQYF; CDR3 DNA: TGTGCCAGCAGTTCAACGACAGGGTTAGCCAAAAACATTCAGTACTTC
clone size: .; J gene: TRBJ2-1; V gene: TRBV12-3/TRBV12-4; D gene: .; CDR3 protein: CATRRLLYNEQFF; CDR3 DNA: TGTGCCACCCGGCGGCTCCTCTACAATGAGCAGTTCTTC
clone size: .; J gene: TRBJ2-1; V gene: TRBV6-5; D gene: TRBD2; CDR3 protein: CASCRGTSINEQFF; CDR3 DNA: TGTGCCAGTTGTCGCGGGACTAGCATCAATGAGCAGTTCTTC
clone size: .; J gene: TRBJ2-1; V gene: TRBV5-4; D gene: .; CDR3 protein: CASSAFGLAGEQFF; CDR3 DNA: TGTGCCAGCAGCGCCTTTGGGCTAGCCGGTGAGCAGTTCTTC
clone size: .; J gene: TRBJ2-1; V gene: TRBV5-1; D gene: .; CDR3 protein: CASSLFQSSYNEQFF; CDR3 DNA: TGCGCCAGCAGCTTGTTCCAAAGCTCCTACAATGAGCAGTTCTTC
clone size: .; J gene: TRBJ1-1; V gene: TRBV12-5; D gene: .; CDR3 protein: CASGLTGAEAFF; CDR3 DNA: TGTGCTAGTGGATTAACGGGGGCTGAAGCTTTCTTT
clone size: .; J gene: TRBJ1-1; V gene: TRBV9; D gene: TRBD1; CDR3 protein: CASSVEGQGITEAFF; CDR3 DNA: TGTGCCAGCAGCGTAGAGGGACAGGGAATCACTGAAGCTTTCTTT
clone size: .; J gene: TRBJ1-2; V gene: TRBV28; D gene: TRBD1; CDR3 protein: CASSQTGLNGYTF; CDR3 DNA: TGTGCCAGCAGTCAGACAGGGCTTAATGGCTACACCTTC
clone size: .; J gene: TRBJ2-3; V gene: TRBV2; D gene: .; CDR3 protein: CASRRDSDTQYF; CDR3 DNA: TGTGCCAGCAGACGGGACTCCGATACGCAGTATTTT
clone size: .; J gene: TRBJ2-6; V gene: TRBV28; D gene: .; CDR3 protein: CASSSGGTGANVLTF; CDR3 DNA: TGTGCCAGCAGTTCTGGAGGGACTGGGGCCAACGTCCTGACTTTC
clone size: .; J gene: TRBJ2-5; V gene: TRBV5-4; D gene: .; CDR3 protein: CASSLAAGQETQYF; CDR3 DNA: TGTGCCAGCAGCCTGGCCGCGGGGCAAGAGACCCAGTACTTC
clone size: once; J gene: TRBJ2-3; V gene: TRBV7-9; D gene: .; CDR3 protein: CASSPRSSTDTQYF; CDR3 DNA: TGTGCCAGCAGCCCGCGGTCTAGCACAGATACGCAGTATTTT
clone size: .; J gene: TRBJ1-1; V gene: TRBV5-1; D gene: .; CDR3 protein: CASSLRGEAFF; CDR3 DNA: TGCGCCAGCAGCTTGAGAGGGGAAGCTTTCTTT
clone size: .; J gene: TRBJ2-5; V gene: TRBV7-6; D gene: .; CDR3 protein: CASSEGDTRETQYF; CDR3 DNA: TGTGCCAGCAGCGAAGGGGACACCCGGGAGACCCAGTACTTC
clone size: .; J gene: TRBJ2-1; V gene: TRBV11-3; D gene: .; CDR3 protein: CASSLAPGAYNEQFF; CDR3 DNA: TGTGCCAGCAGCTTAGCACCTGGGGCGTACAATGAGCAGTTCTTC
clone size: .; J gene: TRBJ2-7; V gene: TRBV3-1/TRBV3-2; D gene: .; CDR3 protein: CASSQDFFSYEQYF; CDR3 DNA: TGTGCCAGCAGCCAAGACTTCTTCTCCTACGAGCAGTACTTC
clone size: once; J gene: TRBJ2-1; V gene: TRBV29-1; D gene: .; CDR3 protein: CSVIPETNEQFF; CDR3 DNA: TGCAGCGTGATCCCAGAAACGAATGAGCAGTTCTTC
clone size: .; J gene: TRBJ1-2; V gene: TRBV18; D gene: TRBD1; CDR3 protein: CASSLITGGSGYTF; CDR3 DNA: TGTGCCAGCTCACTGATTACAGGGGGCTCTGGCTACACCTTC
clone size: .; J gene: TRBJ2-7; V gene: TRBV11-2; D gene: TRBD1; CDR3 protein: CASSLVEGGRYYEQYF; CDR3 DNA: TGTGCCAGCAGCTTAGTTGAAGGGGGCCGCTACTACGAGCAGTACTTC
clone size: .; J gene: TRBJ2-1; V gene: TRBV14; D gene: TRBD2; CDR3 protein: CASSPTSGSGYEQFF; CDR3 DNA: TGTGCCAGCAGCCCGACTAGCGGGAGTGGCTATGAGCAGTTCTTC
clone size: .; J gene: TRBJ1-4; V gene: TRBV6-5; D gene: .; CDR3 protein: CASRLSSTNEKLFF; CDR3 DNA: TGTGCCAGCAGACTCAGCTCAACTAATGAAAAACTGTTTTTT
clone size: .; J gene: TRBJ2-1; V gene: TRBV6-5; D gene: .; CDR3 protein: CASSPEYWGAKEQFF; CDR3 DNA: TGTGCCAGCAGTCCGGAGTATTGGGGGGCCAAAGAGCAGTTCTTC
clone size: .; J gene: TRBJ1-5; V gene: TRBV29-1; D gene: .; CDR3 protein: CSVQGAGQPQHF; CDR3 DNA: TGCAGCGTCCAGGGTGCCGGGCAGCCCCAGCATTTT
clone size: .; J gene: TRBJ1-5; V gene: TRBV6-5; D gene: TRBD1; CDR3 protein: CASSFNRGQGNQPQHF; CDR3 DNA: TGTGCCAGCAGTTTTAACAGGGGGCAGGGCAATCAGCCCCAGCATTTT